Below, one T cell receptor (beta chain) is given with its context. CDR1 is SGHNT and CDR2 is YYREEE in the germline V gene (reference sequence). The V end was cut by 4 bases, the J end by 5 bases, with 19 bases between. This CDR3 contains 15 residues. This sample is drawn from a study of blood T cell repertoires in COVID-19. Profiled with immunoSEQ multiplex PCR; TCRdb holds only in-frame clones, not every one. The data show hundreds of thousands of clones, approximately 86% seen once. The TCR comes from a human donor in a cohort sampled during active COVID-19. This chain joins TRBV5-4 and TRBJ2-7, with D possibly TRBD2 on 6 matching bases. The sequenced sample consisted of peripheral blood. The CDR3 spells CASSPGTGEGDEQYF. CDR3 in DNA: TGTGCCAGCAGCCCAGGGACTGGCGAGGGCGACGAGCAGTACTTC.